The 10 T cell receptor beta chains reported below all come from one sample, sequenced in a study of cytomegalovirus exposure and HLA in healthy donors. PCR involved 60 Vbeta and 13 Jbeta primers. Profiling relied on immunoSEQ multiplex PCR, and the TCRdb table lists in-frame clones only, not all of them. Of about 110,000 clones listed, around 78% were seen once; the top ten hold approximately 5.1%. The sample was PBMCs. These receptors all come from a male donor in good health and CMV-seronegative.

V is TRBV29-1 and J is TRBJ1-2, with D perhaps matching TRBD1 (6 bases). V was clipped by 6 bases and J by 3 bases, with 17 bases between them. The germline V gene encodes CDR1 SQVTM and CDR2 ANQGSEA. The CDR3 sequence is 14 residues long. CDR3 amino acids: CSVEGRGRYYGYTF. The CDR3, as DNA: TGCAGCGTCGAGGGCAGGGGACGGTACTATGGCTACACCTTC. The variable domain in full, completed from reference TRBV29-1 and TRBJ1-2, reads SAVISQKPSRDICQRGTSLTIQCQVDSQVTMMFWYRQQPGQSLTLIATANQGSEATYESGFVIDKFPISRPNLTFSTLTVSNMSPEDSSIYLCSVEGRGRYYGYTFGSGTRLTVV.

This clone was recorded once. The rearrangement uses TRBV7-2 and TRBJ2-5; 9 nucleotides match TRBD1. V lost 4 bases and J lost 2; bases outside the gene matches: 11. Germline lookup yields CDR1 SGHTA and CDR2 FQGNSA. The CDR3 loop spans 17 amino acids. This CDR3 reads CASSYSWGTGKQETQYF. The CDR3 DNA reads TGTGCCAGCAGCTATAGTTGGGGGACAGGGAAGCAAGAGACCCAGTACTTC.

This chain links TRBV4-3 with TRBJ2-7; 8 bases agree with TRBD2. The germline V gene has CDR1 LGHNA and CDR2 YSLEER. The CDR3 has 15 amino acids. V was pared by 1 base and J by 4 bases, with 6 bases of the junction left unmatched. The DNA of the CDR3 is TGCGCCAGCAGCCAAGGGAGTAGCGGGAATTACGAGCAGTACTTC. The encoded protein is CASSQGSSGNYEQYF.

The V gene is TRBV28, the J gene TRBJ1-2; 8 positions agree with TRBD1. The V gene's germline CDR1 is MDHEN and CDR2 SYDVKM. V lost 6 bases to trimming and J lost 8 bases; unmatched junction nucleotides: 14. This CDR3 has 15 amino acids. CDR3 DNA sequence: TGTGCCAGCAGGCCGCCCAGGGCAGGGGGCGTCGGCTACACCTTC. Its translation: CASRPPRAGGVGYTF.

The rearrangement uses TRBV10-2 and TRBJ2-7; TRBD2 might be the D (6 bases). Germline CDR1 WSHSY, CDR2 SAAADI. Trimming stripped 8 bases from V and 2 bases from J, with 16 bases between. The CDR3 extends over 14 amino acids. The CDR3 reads CASERGLGAYEQYF. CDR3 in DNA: TGCGCCAGCGAACGGGGACTCGGTGCCTACGAGCAGTACTTC.

CDR3 in DNA: TGTGCCAGCAGCATCGGACTAGCGGGAGGACAAGAGACCCAGTACTTC. Its translation is CASSIGLAGGQETQYF. This chain connects TRBV28 to TRBJ2-5; 14 positions match TRBD2. Germline trimming cut 6 bases from V and 2 bases from J; bases unmatched to any gene: 5. CDR1 is MDHEN and CDR2 is SYDVKM in the germline V gene. The length of the CDR3 is 16 residues.

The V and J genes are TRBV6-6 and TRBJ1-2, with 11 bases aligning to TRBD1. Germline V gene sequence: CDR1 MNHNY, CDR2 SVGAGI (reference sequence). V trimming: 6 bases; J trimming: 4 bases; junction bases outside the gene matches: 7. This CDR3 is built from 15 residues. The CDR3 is CASSVGQGASYGYTF. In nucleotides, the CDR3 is TGTGCCAGCAGCGTTGGACAGGGGGCAAGCTATGGCTACACCTTC.

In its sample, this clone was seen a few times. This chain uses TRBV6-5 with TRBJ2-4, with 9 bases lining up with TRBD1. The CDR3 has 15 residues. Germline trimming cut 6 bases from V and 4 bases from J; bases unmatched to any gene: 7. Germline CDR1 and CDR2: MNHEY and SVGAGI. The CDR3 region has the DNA TGTGCCAGCAGCCTATACGGGACAGGGAAAAACATTCAGTACTTC. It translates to CASSLYGTGKNIQYF.

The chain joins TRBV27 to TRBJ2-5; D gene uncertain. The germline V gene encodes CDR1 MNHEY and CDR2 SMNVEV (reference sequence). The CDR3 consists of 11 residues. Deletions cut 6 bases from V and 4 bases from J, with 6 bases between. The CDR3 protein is CASSFLETQYF. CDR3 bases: TGTGCCAGCAGCTTCCTAGAGACCCAGTACTTC.

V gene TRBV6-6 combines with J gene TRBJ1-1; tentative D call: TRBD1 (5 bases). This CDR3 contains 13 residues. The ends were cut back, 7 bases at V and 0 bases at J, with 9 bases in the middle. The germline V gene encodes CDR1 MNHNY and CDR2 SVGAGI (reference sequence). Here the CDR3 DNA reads TGTGCCAGCAACTCACAGGTGAACACTGAAGCTTTCTTT. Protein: CASNSQVNTEAFF.